Below, 15 T cell receptor beta chains from the same sample are listed, as sequenced in a study of regulatory T cells in long-lasting Graves disease. Time point meaning: persistent/refractory GD, antithyroid drugs over 5 years with positive TRAb. RNA isolated from PBMCs was used to make the TCR library. Combining iRepertoire HTBI primers with Arm-PCR of CDR3 regions, the authors built TCR beta libraries. TCRdb independently ran MiXCR on the multiplex PCR reads; one entry per CDR3 protein. The sample contains 310,000 or so distinct CDR3 sequences, around 20% of which appear only once. The sequences come from peripheral blood mononuclear cells (PBMCs), collected when the disease was refractory, from a patient treated with antithyroid drugs. These TCRs come from a female donor with Graves disease.

This clonotype was seen many times. The chain couples TRBV20-1 to TRBJ1-1; possible D gene TRBD1, 5 bases. Germline CDR1 and CDR2: DFQATT and SNEGSKA (reference sequence). V lost 6 bases and J lost 2, with 7 bases in between. The CDR3 sequence is 11 residues long. CDR3 in amino acids: CSAGHNTEAFF. CDR3 nucleotide sequence: TGCAGTGCCGGACACAACACTGAAGCTTTCTTT.

This clonotype appeared a single time. This chain uses TRBV12-3 or TRBV12-4 with TRBJ2-1; 8 nucleotides match TRBD2. Germline trimming cut 2 bases from V and 0 bases from J; bases unmatched to any gene: 6. The CDR3 contains 17 residues. The CDR3: CASSLMRGASSYNEQFF. DNA of the CDR3: TGTGCCAGCAGTTTAATGCGGGGGGCGAGCTCCTACAATGAGCAGTTCTTC.

This clonotype was recorded many times. The CDR3 loop is CASSPALGGWETQYF. DNA of the CDR3: TGTGCCAGCAGTCCGGCTTTGGGGGGTTGGGAGACCCAGTACTTC. The gene calls are TRBV12-3 or TRBV12-4 and TRBJ2-5, with a possible D match to TRBD2 (6 bases). V dropped 5 bases and J dropped 5 bases, with 18 bases sitting between them. The CDR3 is 15 residues long.

In its sample, this clonotype was seen many times. V usage is TRBV30 and J usage is TRBJ1-2; tentatively, D is TRBD1 (6 bases). Germline CDR1 GTSNPN, CDR2 SVGIG (reference sequence). The V end lost 4 bases, the J end lost 4 bases, and 16 bases lay between the germline ends. The CDR3 has 14 amino acids. Here the CDR3 reads CAWMTRTDVYGYTF. The CDR3 DNA reads TGTGCCTGGATGACTAGGACAGACGTCTATGGCTACACCTTC.

This clonotype was seen a handful of times. V is TRBV11-2 and J is TRBJ2-7; a possible D gene is TRBD2 (5 bases). The CDR3 totals 13 residues. Germline CDR1 and CDR2: SGHAT and FQNNGV. Trimming took 8 bases from V and 7 from J, leaving 18 bases between them. CDR3 amino acids: CASGLSGLHEQYF. CDR3 bases: TGTGCCAGCGGACTGTCCGGGCTACATGAGCAGTACTTC.

In its sample, this clonotype was seen a few times. CDR3 sequence (DNA): TGTGCCAGCAGCGCACGGACGGCCGCTGGCAATCAGCCCCAGCATTTT. This translates into CASSARTAAGNQPQHF. The V gene is TRBV12-3 or TRBV12-4, the J gene TRBJ1-5; D ambiguous. The CDR3 length is 16 residues. The V end lost 6 bases, the J end lost 2 bases, and 17 bases lay between the germline ends.

This clonotype was counted between two and nine times. The chain combines TRBV20-1 with TRBJ2-7; D call uncertain. The CDR3 totals 15 residues. Germline assignment: CDR1 DFQATT and CDR2 SNEGSKA (reference sequence). V lost 5 bases to trimming and J lost 1 base, with 18 bases between them. As DNA, the CDR3 is TGCAGTGCTGCCTCCAGTGGGGTAGGATCCTACGAGCAGTACTTC. It specifies CSAASSGVGSYEQYF.

In this sample, this clonotype turned up many times. The chain is built from TRBV5-1 and TRBJ2-7; 7 nucleotides agree with TRBD1. J gave up 5 bases and V 1 base, and 9 bases lay outside the gene matches. CDR1 and CDR2 (germline): SGHRS, YFSETQ. The CDR3 extends over 15 amino acids. The CDR3 protein is CASSLMAGGINEQYF. CDR3 nucleotides: TGCGCCAGCAGCTTGATGGCAGGGGGTATCAACGAGCAGTACTTC. Full variable domain (outside the CDR3, taken from reference TRBV5-1 and TRBJ2-7): KAGVTQTPRYLIKTRGQQVTLSCSPISGHRSVSWYQQTPGQGLQFLFEYFSETQRNKGNFPGRFSGRQFSNSRSEMNVSTLELGDSALYLCASSLMAGGINEQYFGPGTRLTVT.

In its sample, this clonotype was seen many times. The chain couples TRBV5-6 to TRBJ1-4; TRBD1 matches at 10 bases. CDR3 length: 15 amino acids. Germline CDR1 reads SGHDT; CDR2 reads YYEEEE. The V gene end was trimmed by 2 bases and the J gene end by 11 bases; junction bases not matched to a gene: 9. The CDR3 sequence: CASSFLTGGSEKLFF. The CDR3 nucleotides are TGTGCCAGCAGCTTCTTGACAGGGGGCTCGGAGAAACTGTTTTTT. Full variable domain (missing parts from reference TRBV5-6 and TRBJ1-4): DAGVTQSPTHLIKTRGQQVTLRCSPKSGHDTVSWYQQALGQGPQFIFQYYEEEERQRGNFPDRFSGHQFPNYSSELNVNALLLGDSALYLCASSFLTGGSEKLFFGSGTQLSVL.

In its sample, this clonotype was seen many times. The chain combines TRBV2 with TRBJ1-5, with unresolved D. Trimming took 6 bases from V and 0 from J, leaving 9 bases between them. The germline CDR1 and CDR2 sequences are SNHLY and FYNNEI. The CDR3 sequence is 14 residues long. CDR3 in DNA: TGTGCCAGCAGGGAGTCGTATAGCAATCAGCCCCAGCATTTT. This encodes CASRESYSNQPQHF. Variable domain in full (rest from reference TRBV2 and TRBJ1-5): EPEVTQTPSHQVTQMGQEVILRCVPISNHLYFYWYRQILGQKVEFLVSFYNNEISEKSEIFDDQFSVERPDGSNFTLKIRSTKLEDSAMYFCASRESYSNQPQHFGDGTRLSIL.

This chain links TRBV29-1 with TRBJ1-1; 7 bases align to TRBD1. CDR1 SQVTM and CDR2 ANQGSEA come from the germline V gene. V gave up 3 bases and J gave up 4 bases; unmatched junction bases: 8. The CDR3 sequence is 14 residues long. For the CDR3, the DNA is TGCAGCGTTGAGAGGGGGCAAGGGGTCACTGAAGCTTTCTTT. The encoded protein is CSVERGQGVTEAFF.

This clonotype showed up just a few times. The chain is built from TRBV2 and TRBJ2-2, with 8 bases aligning to TRBD2. Germline V lookup: CDR1 SNHLY, CDR2 FYNNEI. This CDR3 contains 15 residues. Trimming took 7 bases from V and 7 from J; bases not matched to a gene: 11. The CDR3 DNA reads as TGTGCCAGCACCCTCGGACTAGCAGTAGACGGGGAGCTGTTTTTT. This encodes CASTLGLAVDGELFF.

This clonotype occurred a few times. The chain links TRBV5-1 to TRBJ2-4; either TRBD1 or TRBD2 may fit D (5 bases each). Germline loops: CDR1 SGHRS, CDR2 YFSETQ. The CDR3 loop spans 15 amino acids. Trimming took off 0 bases at V and 9 bases at J, with 16 bases between the two ends. DNA for the CDR3: TGCGCCAGCAGCTTGGAAATACTGGGACCTAGCATTCAGTACTTC. Encoded protein: CASSLEILGPSIQYF.

CDR3 in amino acids: CASSVGVARGRNNEQFF. CDR3 DNA: TGTGCCAGCAGCGTAGGGGTGGCCAGGGGAAGGAACAATGAGCAGTTCTTC. The rearrangement joins TRBV9 to TRBJ2-1; weak D call: TRBD1 (6 bases). Trimming stripped 0 bases from V and 5 bases from J, with 18 bases between. In germline, CDR1 is SGDLS, CDR2 YYNGEE. The CDR3 runs to 17 residues.

The J gene is TRBJ1-2, the V gene TRBV7-9; D may be TRBD1 (5 bases). V was clipped by 5 bases and J by 4 bases, with 23 bases between them. Germline V gives CDR1 SEHNR, CDR2 FQNEAQ (reference sequence). CDR3 length equals 17 residues. The CDR3 loop is CASSPGTNGSLGYGYTF. CDR3 nucleotide sequence: TGTGCCAGCAGCCCAGGGACCAACGGTAGCCTTGGCTATGGCTACACCTTC.